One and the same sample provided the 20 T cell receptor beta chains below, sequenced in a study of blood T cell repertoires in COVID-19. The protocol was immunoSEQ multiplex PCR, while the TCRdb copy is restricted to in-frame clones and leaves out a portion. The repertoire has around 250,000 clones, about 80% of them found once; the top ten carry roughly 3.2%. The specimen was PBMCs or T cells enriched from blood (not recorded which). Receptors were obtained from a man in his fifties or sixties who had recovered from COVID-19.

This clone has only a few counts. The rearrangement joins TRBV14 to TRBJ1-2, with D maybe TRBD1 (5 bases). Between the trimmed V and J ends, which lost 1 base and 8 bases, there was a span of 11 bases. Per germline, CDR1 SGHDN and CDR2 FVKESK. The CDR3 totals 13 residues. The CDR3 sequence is CASSQVRGYGYTF. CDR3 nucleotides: TGTGCCAGCAGCCAAGTTAGGGGATACGGCTACACCTTC.

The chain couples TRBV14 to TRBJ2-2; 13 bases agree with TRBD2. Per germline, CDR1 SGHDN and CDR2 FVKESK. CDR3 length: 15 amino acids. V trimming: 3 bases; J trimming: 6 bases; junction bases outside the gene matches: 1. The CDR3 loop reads CASSQGLAGPGELFF. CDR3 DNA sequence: TGTGCCAGCAGCCAGGGACTAGCGGGGCCCGGGGAGCTGTTTTTT.

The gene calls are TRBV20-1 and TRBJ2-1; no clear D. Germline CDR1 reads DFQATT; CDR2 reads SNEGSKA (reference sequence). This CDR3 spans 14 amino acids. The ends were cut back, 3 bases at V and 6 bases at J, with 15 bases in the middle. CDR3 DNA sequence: TGCAGTGCTAGTCTATCAGCGCTCGTCAATGAGCAGTTCTTC. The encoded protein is CSASLSALVNEQFF.

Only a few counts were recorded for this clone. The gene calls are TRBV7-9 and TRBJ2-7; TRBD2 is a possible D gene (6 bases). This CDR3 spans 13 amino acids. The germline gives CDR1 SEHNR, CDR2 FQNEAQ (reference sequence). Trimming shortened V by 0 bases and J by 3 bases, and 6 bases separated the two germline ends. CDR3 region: CASSLAGGYEQYF. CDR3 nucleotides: TGTGCCAGCAGCTTAGCGGGGGGCTACGAGCAGTACTTC.

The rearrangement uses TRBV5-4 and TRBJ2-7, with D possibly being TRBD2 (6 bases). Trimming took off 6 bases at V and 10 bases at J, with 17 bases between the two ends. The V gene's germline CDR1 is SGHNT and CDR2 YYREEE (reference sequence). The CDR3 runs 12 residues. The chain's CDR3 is CASTRESGVQYF. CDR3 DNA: TGTGCCAGCACCCGGGAGTCGGGAGTCCAGTACTTC. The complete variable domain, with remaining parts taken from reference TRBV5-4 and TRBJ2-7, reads ETGVTQSPTHLIKTRGQQVTLRCSSQSGHNTVSWYQQALGQGPQFIFQYYREEENGRGNFPPRFSGLQFPNYSSELNVNALELDDSALYLCASTRESGVQYFGPGTRLTVT.

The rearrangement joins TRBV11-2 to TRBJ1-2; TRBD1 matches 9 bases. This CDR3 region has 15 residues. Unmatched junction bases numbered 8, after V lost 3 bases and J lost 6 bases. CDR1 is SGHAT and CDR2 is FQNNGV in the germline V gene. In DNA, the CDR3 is TGTGCCAGCAGCTTGATGACAGGGGGATTAAATGGCTACACCTTC. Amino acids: CASSLMTGGLNGYTF.

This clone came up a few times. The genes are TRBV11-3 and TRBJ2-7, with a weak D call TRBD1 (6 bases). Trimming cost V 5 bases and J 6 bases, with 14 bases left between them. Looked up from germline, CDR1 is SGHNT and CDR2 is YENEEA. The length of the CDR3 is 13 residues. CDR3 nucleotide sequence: TGTGCCAGCAGCCCCAGGACAGCGTCCGAGCAGTACTTC. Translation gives CASSPRTASEQYF.

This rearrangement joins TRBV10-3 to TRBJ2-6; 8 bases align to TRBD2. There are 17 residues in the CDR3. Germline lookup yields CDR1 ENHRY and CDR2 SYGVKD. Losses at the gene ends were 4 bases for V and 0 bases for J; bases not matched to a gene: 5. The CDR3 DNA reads TGTGCCATCAGTGGGACGGGGGGGCCCTCTGGGGCCAACGTCCTGACTTTC. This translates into CAISGTGGPSGANVLTF.

CDR3 sequence (DNA): TGTGCCAGCAGTTACCGTATAGCTAATGAAAAACTGTTTTTT. Its protein is CASSYRIANEKLFF. This chain uses TRBV6-5 with TRBJ1-4; D is ambiguous. The V end was cut by 2 bases, the J end by 3 bases, with 7 bases between. The CDR3 is made up of 14 amino acids. In germline, CDR1 is MNHEY, CDR2 SVGAGI.

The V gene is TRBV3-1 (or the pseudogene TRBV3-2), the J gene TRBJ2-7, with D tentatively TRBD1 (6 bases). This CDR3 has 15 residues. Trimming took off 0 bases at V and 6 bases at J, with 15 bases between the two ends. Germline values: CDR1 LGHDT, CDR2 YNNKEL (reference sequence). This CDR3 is CASSQEQGLSSEQYF. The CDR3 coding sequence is TGTGCCAGCAGCCAAGAACAGGGCCTCTCTTCCGAGCAGTACTTC.

The CDR3 coding sequence is TGTGCCAGCAGCTTAGCGGAAATACAGGGGCACAATGGCTACACCTTC. It codes for CASSLAEIQGHNGYTF. The V gene is TRBV7-8, the J gene TRBJ1-2; 7 bases are shared with TRBD1. The CDR3 length is 16 residues. Germline-derived CDR1 and CDR2 are SGHVS and FQNEAQ. The junction had 10 bases not matched to a gene; V was cut back by 0 bases and J by 6 bases. Looking up the rest from reference TRBV7-8 and TRBJ1-2 gives the full variable domain: GAGVSQSPRYKVAKRGQDVALRCDPISGHVSLFWYQQALGQGPEFLTYFQNEAQLDKSGLPSDRFFAERPEGSVSTLKIQRTQQEDSAVYLCASSLAEIQGHNGYTFGSGTRLTVV.

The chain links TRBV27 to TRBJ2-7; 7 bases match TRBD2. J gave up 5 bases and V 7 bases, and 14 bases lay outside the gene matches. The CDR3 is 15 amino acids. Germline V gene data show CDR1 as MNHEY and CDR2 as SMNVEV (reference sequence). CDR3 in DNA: TGTGCCAGCAACCTTGGGGCGGGAGCGATGAACGAGCAGTACTTC. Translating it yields CASNLGAGAMNEQYF.

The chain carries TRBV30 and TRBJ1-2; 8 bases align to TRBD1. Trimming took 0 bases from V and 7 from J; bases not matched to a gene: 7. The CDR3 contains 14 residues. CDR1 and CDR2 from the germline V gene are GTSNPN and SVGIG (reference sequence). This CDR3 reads CAWSVFRGRGGYTF. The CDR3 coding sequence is TGTGCCTGGAGTGTCTTCAGGGGGCGAGGTGGCTACACCTTC.

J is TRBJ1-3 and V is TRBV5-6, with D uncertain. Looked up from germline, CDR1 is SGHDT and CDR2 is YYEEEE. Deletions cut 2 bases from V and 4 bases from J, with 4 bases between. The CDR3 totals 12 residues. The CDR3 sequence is CASSFSGNTIYF. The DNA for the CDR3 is TGTGCCAGCAGCTTTAGCGGAAACACCATATATTTT.

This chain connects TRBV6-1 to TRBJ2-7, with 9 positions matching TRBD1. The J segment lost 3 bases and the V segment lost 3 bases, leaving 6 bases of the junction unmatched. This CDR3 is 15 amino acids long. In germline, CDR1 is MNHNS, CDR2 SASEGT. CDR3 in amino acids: CASSDPTGGYYEQYF. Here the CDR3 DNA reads TGTGCCAGCAGTGATCCGACAGGGGGATACTACGAGCAGTACTTC.

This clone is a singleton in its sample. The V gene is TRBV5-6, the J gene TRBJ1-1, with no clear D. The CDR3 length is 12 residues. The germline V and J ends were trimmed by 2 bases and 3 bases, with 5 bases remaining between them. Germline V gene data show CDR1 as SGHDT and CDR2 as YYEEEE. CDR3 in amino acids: CASSFLYTEAFF. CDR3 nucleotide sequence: TGTGCCAGCAGCTTCCTTTACACTGAAGCTTTCTTT.

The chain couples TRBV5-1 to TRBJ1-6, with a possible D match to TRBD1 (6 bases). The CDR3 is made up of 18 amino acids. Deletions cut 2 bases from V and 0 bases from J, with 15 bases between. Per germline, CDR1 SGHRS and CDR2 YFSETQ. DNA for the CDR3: TGCGCCAGCAGCTTAACATTCAGGGGTAGCTCCTATAATTCACCCCTCCACTTT. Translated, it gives CASSLTFRGSSYNSPLHF.

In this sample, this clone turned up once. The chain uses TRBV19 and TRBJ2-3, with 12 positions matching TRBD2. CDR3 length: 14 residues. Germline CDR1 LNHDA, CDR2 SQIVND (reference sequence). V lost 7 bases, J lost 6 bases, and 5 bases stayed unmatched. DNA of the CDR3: TGTGCCAGTAAGGCTAGCGGGGGGGCGGATACGCAGTATTTT. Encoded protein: CASKASGGADTQYF.

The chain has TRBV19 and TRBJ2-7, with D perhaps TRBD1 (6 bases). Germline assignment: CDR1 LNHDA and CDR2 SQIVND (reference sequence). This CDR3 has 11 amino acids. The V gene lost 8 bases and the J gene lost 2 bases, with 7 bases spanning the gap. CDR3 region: CASAGAYEQYF. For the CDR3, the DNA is TGTGCCAGTGCAGGGGCCTACGAGCAGTACTTC.

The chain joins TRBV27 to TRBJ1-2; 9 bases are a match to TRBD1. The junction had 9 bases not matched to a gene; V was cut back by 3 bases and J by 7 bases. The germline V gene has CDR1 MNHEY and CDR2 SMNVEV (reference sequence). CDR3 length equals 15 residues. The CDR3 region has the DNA TGTGCCAGCAGTTTGGGGGACAGGGATGTGAGTGGCTACACCTTC. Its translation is CASSLGDRDVSGYTF.